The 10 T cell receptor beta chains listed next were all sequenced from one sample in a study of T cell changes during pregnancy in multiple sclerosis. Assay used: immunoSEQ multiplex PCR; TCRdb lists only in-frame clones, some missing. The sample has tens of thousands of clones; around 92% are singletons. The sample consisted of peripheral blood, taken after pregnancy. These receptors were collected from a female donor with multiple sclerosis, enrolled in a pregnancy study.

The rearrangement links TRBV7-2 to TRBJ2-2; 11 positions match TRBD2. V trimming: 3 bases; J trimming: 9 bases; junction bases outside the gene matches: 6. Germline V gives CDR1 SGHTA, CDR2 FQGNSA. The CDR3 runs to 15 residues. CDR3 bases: TGTGCCAGCAGCTTGACTAGCGGGACCCCCCGGGAGCTGTTTTTT. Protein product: CASSLTSGTPRELFF.

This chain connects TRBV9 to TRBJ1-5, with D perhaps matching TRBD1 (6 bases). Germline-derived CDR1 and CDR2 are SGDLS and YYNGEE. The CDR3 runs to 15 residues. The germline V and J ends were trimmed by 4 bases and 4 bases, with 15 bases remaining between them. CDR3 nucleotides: TGTGCCAGCAGCCCAGAGGGACACATAAATCAGCCCCAGCATTTT. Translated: CASSPEGHINQPQHF. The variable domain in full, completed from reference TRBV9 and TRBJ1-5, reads DSGVTQTPKHLITATGQRVTLRCSPRSGDLSVYWYQQSLDQGLQFLIQYYNGEERAKGNILERFSAQQFPDLHSELNLSSLELGDSALYFCASSPEGHINQPQHFGDGTRLSIL.

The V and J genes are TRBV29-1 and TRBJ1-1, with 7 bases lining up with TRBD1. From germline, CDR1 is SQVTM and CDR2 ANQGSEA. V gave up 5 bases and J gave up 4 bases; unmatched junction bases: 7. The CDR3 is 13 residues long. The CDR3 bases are TGCAGCGTTTCTGACAGGGCTGCCACTGAAGCTTTCTTT. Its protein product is CSVSDRAATEAFF.

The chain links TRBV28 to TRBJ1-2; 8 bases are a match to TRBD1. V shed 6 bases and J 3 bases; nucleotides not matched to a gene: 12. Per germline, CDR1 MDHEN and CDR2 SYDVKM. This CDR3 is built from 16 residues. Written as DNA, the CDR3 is TGTGCCAGCAGGGATACCCAGGGGGCGCCAGACTATGGCTACACCTTC. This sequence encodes CASRDTQGAPDYGYTF.

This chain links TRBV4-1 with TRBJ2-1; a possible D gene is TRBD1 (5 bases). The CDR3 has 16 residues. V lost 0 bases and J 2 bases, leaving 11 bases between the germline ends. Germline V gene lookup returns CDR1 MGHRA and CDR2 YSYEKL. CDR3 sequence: CASSQDSRGAYNEQFF. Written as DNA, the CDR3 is TGCGCCAGCAGCCAAGATAGTAGGGGCGCCTACAATGAGCAGTTCTTC.

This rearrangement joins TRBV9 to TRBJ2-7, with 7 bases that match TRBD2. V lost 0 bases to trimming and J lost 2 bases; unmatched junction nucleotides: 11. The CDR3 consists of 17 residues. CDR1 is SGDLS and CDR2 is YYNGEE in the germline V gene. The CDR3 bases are TGTGCCAGCAGCGTAGCTACTGGAGCGGGGAGAACCTACGAGCAGTACTTC. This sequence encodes CASSVATGAGRTYEQYF.

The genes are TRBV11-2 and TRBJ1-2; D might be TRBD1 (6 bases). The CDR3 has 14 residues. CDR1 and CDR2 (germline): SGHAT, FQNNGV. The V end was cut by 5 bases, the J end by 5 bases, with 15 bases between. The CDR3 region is CASSPATGVYGYTF. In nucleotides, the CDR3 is TGTGCCAGCAGCCCCGCGACAGGCGTTTATGGCTACACCTTC. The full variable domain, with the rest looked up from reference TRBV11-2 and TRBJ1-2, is EAGVAQSPRYKIIEKRQSVAFWCNPISGHATLYWYQQILGQGPKLLIQFQNNGVVDDSQLPKDRFSAERLKGVDSTLKIQPAKLEDSAVYLCASSPATGVYGYTFGSGTRLTVV.

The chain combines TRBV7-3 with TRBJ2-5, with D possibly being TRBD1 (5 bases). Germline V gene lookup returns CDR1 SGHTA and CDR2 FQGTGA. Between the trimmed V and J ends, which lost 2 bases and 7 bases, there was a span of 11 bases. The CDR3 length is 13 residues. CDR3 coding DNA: TGTGCCAGCAGCTTATCAGGGCCTCGGACCCAGTACTTC. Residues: CASSLSGPRTQYF.

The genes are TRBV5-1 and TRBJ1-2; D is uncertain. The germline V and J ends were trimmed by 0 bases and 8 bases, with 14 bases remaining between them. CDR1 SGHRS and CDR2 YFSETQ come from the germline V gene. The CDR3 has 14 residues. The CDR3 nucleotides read TGCGCCAGCAGCTTGGCCTCGGGGTCGGGGGGCTACACCTTC. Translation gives CASSLASGSGGYTF.

The CDR3 DNA follows: TGTGCCAGCAGCGCTAGCGGGGGAGAGTACAATGAGCAGTTCTTC. This codes for CASSASGGEYNEQFF. The chain combines TRBV9 with TRBJ2-1; 10 positions match TRBD2. Germline V gene data show CDR1 as SGDLS and CDR2 as YYNGEE. Trimming removed 3 bases from V and 4 bases from J; junction bases left unmatched: 4. The CDR3 contains 15 residues. The full variable domain, with the rest looked up from reference TRBV9 and TRBJ2-1, is DSGVTQTPKHLITATGQRVTLRCSPRSGDLSVYWYQQSLDQGLQFLIQYYNGEERAKGNILERFSAQQFPDLHSELNLSSLELGDSALYFCASSASGGEYNEQFFGPGTRLTVL.